This record covers a single TCR beta chain. Antigen: not known. Germline-derived CDR1 and CDR2 are SGHDT and YYEEEE. V lost 2 bases and J lost 7; bases outside the gene matches: 14. This CDR3 spans 17 amino acids. 60 Vbeta and 13 Jbeta primers were used in PCR. This table comes from immunoSEQ multiplex PCR, and its TCRdb copy is limited to in-frame clones, with some not included. The repertoire includes 150,000 to 200,000 clones, around 75% of them detected once, and approximately 2.8% sits in the top ten. The sample comes from a study of cytomegalovirus exposure and HLA in healthy donors. Study findings and constraints: Earlier analysis found most TCR beta V segments productive about 87% or about 30% of the time.

The gene calls are TRBV5-6 and TRBJ2-1, with 8 bases lining up with TRBD2. The source is a male donor in good health and CMV-seronegative. The sequenced material came from PBMCs. CDR3 amino acids: CASSFLSGGGPFNEQFF. CDR3 coding DNA: TGTGCCAGCAGCTTTCTTTCTGGCGGGGGGCCGTTTAATGAGCAGTTCTTC.